This entry is about one TCR beta chain. This CDR3 region has 16 residues. Trimming left V 4 bases short and J 1 base short, with 16 bases between. From germline, CDR1 is LGHNA and CDR2 YSLEER. The source of the sample is a study of T-cell reconstitution after alpha-beta-depleted transplantation in children. Construction of the TCRbeta library involved unique molecular identifiers. Using its own MiXCR run on the PCR reads, TCRdb lists one record per CDR3 protein. The profile shows approximately 400,000 distinct CDR3 sequences, roughly a tenth of them singletons. The sequencing here drew on PBMCs from the stem cell graft donor, taken from the stem cell graft. The clonotype originates from a human donor who donated a stem cell graft to a child with acute myeloid leukemia. The chain couples TRBV4-3 to TRBJ2-5; D could derive from TRBD1 or TRBD2 (5 bases each). This chain's CDR3 is CASSRGDGVLQETQYF. The DNA of the CDR3 is TGCGCCAGCAGCCGAGGGGACGGTGTACTCCAAGAGACCCAGTACTTC.